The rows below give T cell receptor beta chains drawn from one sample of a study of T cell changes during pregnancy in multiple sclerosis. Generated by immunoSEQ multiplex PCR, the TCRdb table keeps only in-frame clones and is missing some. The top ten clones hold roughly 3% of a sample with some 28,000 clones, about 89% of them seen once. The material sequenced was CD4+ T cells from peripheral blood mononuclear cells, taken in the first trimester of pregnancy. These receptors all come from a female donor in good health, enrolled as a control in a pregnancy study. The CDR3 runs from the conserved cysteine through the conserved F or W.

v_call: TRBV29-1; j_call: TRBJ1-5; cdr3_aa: CSVGQGGNQPQHF
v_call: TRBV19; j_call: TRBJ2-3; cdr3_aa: CASSIDQLAGGADTQYF
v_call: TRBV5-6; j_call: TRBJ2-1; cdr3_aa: CASSSETLAGGTNEQFF
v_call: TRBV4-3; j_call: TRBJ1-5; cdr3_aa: CASSQDTSQGGQPQHF
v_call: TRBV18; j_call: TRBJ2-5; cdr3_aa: CASSSTSGERETQYF
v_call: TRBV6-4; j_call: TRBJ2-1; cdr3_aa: CASSEGAGVGSYNEQFF
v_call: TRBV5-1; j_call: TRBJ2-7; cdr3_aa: CASSWGERGYEQYF
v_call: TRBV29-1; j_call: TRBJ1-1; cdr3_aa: CSVEVPKRNTEAFF
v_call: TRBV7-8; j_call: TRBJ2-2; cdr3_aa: CASSLKREGHGELFF
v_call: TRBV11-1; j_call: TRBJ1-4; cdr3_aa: CASSNRGLTEKLFF
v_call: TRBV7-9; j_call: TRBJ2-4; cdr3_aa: CASSLSSGRILAKNIQYF
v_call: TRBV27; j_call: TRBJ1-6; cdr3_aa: CASSSTGPPGNSPLHF
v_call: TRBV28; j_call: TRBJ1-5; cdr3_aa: CASSFPAGGRGEDQPQHF
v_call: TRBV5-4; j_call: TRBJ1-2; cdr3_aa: CASSLRGGGYTF
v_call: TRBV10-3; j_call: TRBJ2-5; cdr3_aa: CAISKGLAGKRETQYF
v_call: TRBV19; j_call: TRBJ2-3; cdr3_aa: CASSGTGALTDTQYF
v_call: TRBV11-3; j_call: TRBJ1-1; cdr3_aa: CASSDRLNTEAFF
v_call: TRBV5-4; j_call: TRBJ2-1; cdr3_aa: CASSSGGAGGSSYNEQFF
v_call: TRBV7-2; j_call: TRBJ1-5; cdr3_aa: CASSPGRNQPQHF
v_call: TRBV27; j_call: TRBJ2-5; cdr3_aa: CASSQRLAGGLRETQYF
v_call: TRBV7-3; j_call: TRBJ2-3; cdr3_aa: CASSSSGGADTQYF
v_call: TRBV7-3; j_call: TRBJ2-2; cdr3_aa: CATRTGPNTGELFF
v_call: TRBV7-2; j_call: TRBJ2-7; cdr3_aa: CASSPLPGTSYEQYF
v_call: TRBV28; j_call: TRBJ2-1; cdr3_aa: CASSLAGTSANEQFF
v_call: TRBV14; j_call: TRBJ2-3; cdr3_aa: CASSYTDTQYF
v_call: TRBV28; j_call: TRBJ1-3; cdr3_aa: CASSPGVVRNTIYF
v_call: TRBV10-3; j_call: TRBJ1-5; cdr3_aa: CAIFSGESNQPQHF
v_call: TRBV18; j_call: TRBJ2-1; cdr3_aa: CASSPDRTNNEQFF
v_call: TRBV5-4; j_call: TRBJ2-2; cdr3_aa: CASSWGSSNTGELFF
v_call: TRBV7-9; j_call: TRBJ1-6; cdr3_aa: CASSSSNMRVNSPLHF
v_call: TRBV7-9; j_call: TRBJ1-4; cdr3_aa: CASSLGRFAGKNEKLFF
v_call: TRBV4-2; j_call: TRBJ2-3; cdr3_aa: CASSQGTSGGADTQYF
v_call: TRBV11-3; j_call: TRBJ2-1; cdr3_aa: CASSPRGGGGDEQFF
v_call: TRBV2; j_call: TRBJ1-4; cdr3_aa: CASIMGLANEKLFF
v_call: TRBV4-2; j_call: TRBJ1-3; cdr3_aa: CASSQDWGLSSGNTIYF
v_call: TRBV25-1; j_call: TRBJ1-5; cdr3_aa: CASSEWKQGAQPQHF
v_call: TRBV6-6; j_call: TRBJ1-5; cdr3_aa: CASSYPQGNGQPQHF
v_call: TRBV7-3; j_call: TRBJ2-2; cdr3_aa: CASSLSSSGELFF
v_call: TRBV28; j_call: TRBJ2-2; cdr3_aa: CASSLFPSGGRPNTGELFF
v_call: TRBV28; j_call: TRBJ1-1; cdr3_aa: CASSVRNFEAFF
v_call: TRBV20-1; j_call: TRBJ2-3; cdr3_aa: CSASFIDTQYF
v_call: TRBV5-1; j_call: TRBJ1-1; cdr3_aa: CASSLRDRGATEAFF
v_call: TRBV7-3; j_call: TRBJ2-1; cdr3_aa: CASSSLPGQTYNEQFF
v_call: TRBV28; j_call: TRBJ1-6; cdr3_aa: CASSPGQAQSPLHF
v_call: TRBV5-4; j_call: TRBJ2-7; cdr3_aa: CASSYREGSEQYF
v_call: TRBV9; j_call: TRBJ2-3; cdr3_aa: CASSDGVSDTQYF
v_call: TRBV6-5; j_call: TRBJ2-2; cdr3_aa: CASGRTNTGELFF
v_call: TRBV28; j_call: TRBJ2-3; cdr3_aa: CASTPGLAGRTDTQYF
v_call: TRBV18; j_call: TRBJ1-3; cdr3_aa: CASSPGRGRRGTIYF
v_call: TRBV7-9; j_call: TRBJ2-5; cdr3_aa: CASSYSGRGQTQYF
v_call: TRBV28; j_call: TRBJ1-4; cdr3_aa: CATSREGMEKLFF
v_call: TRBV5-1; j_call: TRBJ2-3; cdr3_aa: CASSLGPSGGVPQYF
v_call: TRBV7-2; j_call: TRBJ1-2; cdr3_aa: CASSDNSNAGYGYTF
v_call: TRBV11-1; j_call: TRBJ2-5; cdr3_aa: CASSFPLTGDQETQYF
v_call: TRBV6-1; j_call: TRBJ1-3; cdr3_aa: CASSVAAPGNTIYF
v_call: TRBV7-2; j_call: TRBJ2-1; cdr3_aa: CASSSDTSYNEQFF
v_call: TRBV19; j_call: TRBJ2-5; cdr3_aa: CATRQAGETQYF
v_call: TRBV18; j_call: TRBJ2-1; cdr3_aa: CASSPQGTAQQEQFF
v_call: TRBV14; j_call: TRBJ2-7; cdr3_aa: CASSQAGSGLTYEQYF